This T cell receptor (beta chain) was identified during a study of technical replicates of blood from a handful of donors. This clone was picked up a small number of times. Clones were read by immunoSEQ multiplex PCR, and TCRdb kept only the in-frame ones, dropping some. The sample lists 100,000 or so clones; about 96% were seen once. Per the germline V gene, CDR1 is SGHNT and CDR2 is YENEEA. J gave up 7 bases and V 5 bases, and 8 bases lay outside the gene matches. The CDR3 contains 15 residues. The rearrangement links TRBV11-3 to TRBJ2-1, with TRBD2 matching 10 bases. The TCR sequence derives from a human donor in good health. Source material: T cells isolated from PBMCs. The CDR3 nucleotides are TGTGCCAGCAGCCCGCTAGCGGGAGTTAAAAATGAGCAGTTCTTC. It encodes CASSPLAGVKNEQFF.